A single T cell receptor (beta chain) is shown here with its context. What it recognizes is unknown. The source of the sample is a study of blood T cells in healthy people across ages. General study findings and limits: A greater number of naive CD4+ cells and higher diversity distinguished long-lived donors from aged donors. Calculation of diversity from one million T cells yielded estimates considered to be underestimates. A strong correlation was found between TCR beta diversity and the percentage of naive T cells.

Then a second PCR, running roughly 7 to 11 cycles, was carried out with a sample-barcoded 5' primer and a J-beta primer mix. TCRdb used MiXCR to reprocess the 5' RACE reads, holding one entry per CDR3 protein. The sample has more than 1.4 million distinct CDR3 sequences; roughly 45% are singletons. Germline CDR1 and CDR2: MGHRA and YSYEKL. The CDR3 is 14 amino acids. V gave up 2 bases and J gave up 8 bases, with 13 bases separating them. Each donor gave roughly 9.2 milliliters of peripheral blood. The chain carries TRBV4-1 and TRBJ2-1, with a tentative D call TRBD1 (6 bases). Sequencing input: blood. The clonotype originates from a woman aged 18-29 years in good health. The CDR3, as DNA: TGCGCCAGCAGCCAACAAGGACAGTTCGATGAGCAGTTCTTC. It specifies CASSQQGQFDEQFF.